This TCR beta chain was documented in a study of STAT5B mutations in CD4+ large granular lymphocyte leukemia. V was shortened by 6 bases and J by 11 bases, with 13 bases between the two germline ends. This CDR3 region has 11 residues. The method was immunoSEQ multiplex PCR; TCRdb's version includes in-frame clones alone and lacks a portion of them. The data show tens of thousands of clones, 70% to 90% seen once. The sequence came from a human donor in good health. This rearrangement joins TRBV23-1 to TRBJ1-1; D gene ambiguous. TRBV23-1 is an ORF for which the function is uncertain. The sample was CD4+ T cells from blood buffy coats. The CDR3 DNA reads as TGCGCCAGCAGCCTACAAGGGCCGGCTTTCTTT. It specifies CASSLQGPAFF.